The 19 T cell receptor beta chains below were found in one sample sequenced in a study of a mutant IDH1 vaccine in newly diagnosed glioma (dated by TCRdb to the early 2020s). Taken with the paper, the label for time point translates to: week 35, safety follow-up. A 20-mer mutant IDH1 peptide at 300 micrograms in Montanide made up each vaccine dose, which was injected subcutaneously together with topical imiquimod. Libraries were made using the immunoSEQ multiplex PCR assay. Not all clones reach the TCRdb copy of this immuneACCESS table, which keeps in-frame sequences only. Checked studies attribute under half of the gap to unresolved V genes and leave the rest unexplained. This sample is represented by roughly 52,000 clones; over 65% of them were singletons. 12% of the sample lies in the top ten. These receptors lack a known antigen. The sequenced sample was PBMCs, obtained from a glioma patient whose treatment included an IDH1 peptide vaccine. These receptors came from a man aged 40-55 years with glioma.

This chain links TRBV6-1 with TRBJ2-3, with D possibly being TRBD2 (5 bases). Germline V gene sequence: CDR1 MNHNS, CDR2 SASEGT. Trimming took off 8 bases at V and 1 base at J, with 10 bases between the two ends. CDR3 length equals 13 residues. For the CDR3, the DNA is TGTGCCAGCGGATCCGGGGGCACAGATACGCAGTATTTT. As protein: CASGSGGTDTQYF.

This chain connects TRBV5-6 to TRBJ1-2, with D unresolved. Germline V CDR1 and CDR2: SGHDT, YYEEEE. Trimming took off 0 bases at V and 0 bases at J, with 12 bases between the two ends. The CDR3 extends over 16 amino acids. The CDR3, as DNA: TGTGCCAGCAGCTTGGTTTCGGCAGATTCTAACTATGGCTACACCTTC. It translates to CASSLVSADSNYGYTF. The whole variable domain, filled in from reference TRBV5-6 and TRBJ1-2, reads DAGVTQSPTHLIKTRGQQVTLRCSPKSGHDTVSWYQQALGQGPQFIFQYYEEEERQRGNFPDRFSGHQFPNYSSELNVNALLLGDSALYLCASSLVSADSNYGYTFGSGTRLTVV.

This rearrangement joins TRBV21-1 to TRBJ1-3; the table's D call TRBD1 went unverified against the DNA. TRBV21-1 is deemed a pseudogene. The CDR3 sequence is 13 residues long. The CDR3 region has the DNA TGTGCCAGCAGCATCCAGTCTGGAAACACCATATATTTT. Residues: CASSIQSGNTIYF.

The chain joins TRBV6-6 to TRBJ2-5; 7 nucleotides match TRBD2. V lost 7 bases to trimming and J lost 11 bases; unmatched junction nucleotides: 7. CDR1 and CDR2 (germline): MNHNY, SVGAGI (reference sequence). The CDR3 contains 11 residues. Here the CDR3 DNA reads TGTGCCAGCACCGACCTGCGGGAGCAGTACTTC. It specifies CASTDLREQYF.

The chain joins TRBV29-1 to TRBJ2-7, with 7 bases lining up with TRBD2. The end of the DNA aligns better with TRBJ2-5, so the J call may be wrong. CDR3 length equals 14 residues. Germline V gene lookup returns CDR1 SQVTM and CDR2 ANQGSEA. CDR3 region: CSVEGLAGQETQYF. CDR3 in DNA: TGCAGCGTTGAAGGGTTAGCGGGTCAAGAGACCCAGTACTTC.

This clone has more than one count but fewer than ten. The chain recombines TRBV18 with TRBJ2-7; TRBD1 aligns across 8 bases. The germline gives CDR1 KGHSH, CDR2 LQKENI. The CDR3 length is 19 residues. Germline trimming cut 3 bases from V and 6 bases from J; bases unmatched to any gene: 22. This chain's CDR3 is CASSPIGWTQGARELEQYF. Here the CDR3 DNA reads TGTGCCAGCTCACCCATTGGTTGGACCCAGGGGGCAAGAGAACTCGAGCAGTACTTC.

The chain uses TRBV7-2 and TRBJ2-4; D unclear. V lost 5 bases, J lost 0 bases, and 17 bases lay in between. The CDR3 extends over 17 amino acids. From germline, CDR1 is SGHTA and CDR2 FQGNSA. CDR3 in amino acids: CASSPRQGTLAKNIQYF. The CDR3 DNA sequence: TGTGCCAGCAGCCCCCGACAAGGTACTCTAGCCAAAAACATTCAGTACTTC.

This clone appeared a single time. CDR3 DNA sequence: TGTGCCAGCAGTTACTCGAGGACGGCGGGAAACGAGCAGTACTTC. It translates to CASSYSRTAGNEQYF. V is TRBV6-5 and J is TRBJ2-7; tentative D call: TRBD2 (6 bases). The CDR3 length is 15 residues. V was pared by 0 bases and J by 5 bases, with 14 bases between. CDR1 is MNHEY, CDR2 SVGAGI, per germline.

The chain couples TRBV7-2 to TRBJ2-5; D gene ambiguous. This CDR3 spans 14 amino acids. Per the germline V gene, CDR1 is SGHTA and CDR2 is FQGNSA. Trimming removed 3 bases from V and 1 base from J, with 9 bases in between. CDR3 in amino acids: CASSFGRTQETQYF. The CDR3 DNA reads TGTGCCAGCAGCTTCGGGCGGACCCAAGAGACCCAGTACTTC.

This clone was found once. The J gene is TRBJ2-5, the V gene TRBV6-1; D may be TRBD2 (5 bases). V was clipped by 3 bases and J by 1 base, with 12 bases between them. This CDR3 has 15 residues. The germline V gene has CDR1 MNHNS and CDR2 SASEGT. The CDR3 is CASSDEEDLQETQYF. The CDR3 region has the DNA TGTGCCAGCAGTGATGAGGAGGATCTCCAAGAGACCCAGTACTTC.

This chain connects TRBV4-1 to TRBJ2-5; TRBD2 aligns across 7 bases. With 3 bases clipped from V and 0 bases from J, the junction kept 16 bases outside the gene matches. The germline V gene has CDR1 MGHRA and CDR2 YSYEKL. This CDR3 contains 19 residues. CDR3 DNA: TGCGCCAGCAGCCAGACCGCCCGCGCGGGAGAGGGGTACCAAGAGACCCAGTACTTC. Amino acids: CASSQTARAGEGYQETQYF.

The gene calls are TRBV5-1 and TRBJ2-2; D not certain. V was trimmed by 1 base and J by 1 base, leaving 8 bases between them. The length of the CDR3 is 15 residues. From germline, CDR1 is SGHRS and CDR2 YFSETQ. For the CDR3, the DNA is TGCGCCAGCAGCTTGACACAAATGAACACCGGGGAGCTGTTTTTT. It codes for CASSLTQMNTGELFF.

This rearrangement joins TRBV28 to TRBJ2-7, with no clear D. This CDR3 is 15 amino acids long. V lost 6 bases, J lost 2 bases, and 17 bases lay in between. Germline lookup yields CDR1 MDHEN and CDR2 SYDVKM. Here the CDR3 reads CASSTIWALTYEQYF. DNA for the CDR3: TGTGCCAGCAGCACCATATGGGCCCTCACCTACGAGCAGTACTTC. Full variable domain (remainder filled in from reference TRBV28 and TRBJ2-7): DVKVTQSSRYLVKRTGEKVFLECVQDMDHENMFWYRQDPGLGLRLIYFSYDVKMKEKGDIPEGYSVSREKKERFSLILESASTNQTSMYLCASSTIWALTYEQYFGPGTRLTVT.

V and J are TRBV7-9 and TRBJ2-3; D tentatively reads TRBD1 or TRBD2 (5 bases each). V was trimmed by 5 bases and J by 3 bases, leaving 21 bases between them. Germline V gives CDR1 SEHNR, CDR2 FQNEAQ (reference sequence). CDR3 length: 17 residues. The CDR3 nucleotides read TGTGCCAGCAGCCACCCCCAGGCAGGGAGTACGACAGATACGCAGTATTTT. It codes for CASSHPQAGSTTDTQYF.

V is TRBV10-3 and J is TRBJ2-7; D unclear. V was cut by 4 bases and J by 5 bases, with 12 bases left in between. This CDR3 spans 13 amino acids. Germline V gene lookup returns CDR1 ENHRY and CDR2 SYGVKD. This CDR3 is CAISGGRGDEQYF. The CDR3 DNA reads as TGTGCCATCAGTGGAGGCAGAGGAGACGAGCAGTACTTC.

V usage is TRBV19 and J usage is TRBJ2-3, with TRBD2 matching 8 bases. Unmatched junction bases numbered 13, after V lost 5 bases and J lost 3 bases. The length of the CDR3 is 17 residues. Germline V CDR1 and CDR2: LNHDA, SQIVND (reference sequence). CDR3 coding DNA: TGTGCCAGTAGTCCTGAGCGGGGGAGGGATGGGACAGATACGCAGTATTTT. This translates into CASSPERGRDGTDTQYF. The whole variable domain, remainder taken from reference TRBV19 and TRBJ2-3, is DGGITQSPKYLFRKEGQNVTLSCEQNLNHDAMYWYRQDPGQGLRLIYYSQIVNDFQKGDIAEGYSVSREKKESFPLTVTSAQKNPTAFYLCASSPERGRDGTDTQYFGPGTRLTVL.

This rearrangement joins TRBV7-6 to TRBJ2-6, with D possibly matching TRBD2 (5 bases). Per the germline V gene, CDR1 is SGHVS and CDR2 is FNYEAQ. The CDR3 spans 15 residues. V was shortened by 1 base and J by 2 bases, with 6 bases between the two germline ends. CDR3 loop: CASSLDGTGANVLTF. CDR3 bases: TGTGCCAGCAGCTTAGACGGGACTGGGGCCAACGTCCTGACTTTC.

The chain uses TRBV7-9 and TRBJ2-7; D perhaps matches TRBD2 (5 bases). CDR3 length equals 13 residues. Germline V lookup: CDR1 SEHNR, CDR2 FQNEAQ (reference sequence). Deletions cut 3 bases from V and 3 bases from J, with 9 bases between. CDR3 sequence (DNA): TGTGCCAGCAGCTTCGGCGGGCTCTACGAGCAGTACTTC. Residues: CASSFGGLYEQYF. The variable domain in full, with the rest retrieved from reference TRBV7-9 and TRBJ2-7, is DTGVSQNPRHKITKRGQNVTFRCDPISEHNRLYWYRQTLGQGPEFLTYFQNEAQLEKSRLLSDRFSAERPKGSFSTLEIQRTEQGDSAMYLCASSFGGLYEQYFGPGTRLTVT.

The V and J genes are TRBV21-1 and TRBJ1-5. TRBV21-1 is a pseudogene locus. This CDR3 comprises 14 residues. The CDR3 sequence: CASSKRGGNQPQHF. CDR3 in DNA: TGTGCCAGCAGCAAGAGAGGTGGCAATCAGCCCCAGCATTTT.